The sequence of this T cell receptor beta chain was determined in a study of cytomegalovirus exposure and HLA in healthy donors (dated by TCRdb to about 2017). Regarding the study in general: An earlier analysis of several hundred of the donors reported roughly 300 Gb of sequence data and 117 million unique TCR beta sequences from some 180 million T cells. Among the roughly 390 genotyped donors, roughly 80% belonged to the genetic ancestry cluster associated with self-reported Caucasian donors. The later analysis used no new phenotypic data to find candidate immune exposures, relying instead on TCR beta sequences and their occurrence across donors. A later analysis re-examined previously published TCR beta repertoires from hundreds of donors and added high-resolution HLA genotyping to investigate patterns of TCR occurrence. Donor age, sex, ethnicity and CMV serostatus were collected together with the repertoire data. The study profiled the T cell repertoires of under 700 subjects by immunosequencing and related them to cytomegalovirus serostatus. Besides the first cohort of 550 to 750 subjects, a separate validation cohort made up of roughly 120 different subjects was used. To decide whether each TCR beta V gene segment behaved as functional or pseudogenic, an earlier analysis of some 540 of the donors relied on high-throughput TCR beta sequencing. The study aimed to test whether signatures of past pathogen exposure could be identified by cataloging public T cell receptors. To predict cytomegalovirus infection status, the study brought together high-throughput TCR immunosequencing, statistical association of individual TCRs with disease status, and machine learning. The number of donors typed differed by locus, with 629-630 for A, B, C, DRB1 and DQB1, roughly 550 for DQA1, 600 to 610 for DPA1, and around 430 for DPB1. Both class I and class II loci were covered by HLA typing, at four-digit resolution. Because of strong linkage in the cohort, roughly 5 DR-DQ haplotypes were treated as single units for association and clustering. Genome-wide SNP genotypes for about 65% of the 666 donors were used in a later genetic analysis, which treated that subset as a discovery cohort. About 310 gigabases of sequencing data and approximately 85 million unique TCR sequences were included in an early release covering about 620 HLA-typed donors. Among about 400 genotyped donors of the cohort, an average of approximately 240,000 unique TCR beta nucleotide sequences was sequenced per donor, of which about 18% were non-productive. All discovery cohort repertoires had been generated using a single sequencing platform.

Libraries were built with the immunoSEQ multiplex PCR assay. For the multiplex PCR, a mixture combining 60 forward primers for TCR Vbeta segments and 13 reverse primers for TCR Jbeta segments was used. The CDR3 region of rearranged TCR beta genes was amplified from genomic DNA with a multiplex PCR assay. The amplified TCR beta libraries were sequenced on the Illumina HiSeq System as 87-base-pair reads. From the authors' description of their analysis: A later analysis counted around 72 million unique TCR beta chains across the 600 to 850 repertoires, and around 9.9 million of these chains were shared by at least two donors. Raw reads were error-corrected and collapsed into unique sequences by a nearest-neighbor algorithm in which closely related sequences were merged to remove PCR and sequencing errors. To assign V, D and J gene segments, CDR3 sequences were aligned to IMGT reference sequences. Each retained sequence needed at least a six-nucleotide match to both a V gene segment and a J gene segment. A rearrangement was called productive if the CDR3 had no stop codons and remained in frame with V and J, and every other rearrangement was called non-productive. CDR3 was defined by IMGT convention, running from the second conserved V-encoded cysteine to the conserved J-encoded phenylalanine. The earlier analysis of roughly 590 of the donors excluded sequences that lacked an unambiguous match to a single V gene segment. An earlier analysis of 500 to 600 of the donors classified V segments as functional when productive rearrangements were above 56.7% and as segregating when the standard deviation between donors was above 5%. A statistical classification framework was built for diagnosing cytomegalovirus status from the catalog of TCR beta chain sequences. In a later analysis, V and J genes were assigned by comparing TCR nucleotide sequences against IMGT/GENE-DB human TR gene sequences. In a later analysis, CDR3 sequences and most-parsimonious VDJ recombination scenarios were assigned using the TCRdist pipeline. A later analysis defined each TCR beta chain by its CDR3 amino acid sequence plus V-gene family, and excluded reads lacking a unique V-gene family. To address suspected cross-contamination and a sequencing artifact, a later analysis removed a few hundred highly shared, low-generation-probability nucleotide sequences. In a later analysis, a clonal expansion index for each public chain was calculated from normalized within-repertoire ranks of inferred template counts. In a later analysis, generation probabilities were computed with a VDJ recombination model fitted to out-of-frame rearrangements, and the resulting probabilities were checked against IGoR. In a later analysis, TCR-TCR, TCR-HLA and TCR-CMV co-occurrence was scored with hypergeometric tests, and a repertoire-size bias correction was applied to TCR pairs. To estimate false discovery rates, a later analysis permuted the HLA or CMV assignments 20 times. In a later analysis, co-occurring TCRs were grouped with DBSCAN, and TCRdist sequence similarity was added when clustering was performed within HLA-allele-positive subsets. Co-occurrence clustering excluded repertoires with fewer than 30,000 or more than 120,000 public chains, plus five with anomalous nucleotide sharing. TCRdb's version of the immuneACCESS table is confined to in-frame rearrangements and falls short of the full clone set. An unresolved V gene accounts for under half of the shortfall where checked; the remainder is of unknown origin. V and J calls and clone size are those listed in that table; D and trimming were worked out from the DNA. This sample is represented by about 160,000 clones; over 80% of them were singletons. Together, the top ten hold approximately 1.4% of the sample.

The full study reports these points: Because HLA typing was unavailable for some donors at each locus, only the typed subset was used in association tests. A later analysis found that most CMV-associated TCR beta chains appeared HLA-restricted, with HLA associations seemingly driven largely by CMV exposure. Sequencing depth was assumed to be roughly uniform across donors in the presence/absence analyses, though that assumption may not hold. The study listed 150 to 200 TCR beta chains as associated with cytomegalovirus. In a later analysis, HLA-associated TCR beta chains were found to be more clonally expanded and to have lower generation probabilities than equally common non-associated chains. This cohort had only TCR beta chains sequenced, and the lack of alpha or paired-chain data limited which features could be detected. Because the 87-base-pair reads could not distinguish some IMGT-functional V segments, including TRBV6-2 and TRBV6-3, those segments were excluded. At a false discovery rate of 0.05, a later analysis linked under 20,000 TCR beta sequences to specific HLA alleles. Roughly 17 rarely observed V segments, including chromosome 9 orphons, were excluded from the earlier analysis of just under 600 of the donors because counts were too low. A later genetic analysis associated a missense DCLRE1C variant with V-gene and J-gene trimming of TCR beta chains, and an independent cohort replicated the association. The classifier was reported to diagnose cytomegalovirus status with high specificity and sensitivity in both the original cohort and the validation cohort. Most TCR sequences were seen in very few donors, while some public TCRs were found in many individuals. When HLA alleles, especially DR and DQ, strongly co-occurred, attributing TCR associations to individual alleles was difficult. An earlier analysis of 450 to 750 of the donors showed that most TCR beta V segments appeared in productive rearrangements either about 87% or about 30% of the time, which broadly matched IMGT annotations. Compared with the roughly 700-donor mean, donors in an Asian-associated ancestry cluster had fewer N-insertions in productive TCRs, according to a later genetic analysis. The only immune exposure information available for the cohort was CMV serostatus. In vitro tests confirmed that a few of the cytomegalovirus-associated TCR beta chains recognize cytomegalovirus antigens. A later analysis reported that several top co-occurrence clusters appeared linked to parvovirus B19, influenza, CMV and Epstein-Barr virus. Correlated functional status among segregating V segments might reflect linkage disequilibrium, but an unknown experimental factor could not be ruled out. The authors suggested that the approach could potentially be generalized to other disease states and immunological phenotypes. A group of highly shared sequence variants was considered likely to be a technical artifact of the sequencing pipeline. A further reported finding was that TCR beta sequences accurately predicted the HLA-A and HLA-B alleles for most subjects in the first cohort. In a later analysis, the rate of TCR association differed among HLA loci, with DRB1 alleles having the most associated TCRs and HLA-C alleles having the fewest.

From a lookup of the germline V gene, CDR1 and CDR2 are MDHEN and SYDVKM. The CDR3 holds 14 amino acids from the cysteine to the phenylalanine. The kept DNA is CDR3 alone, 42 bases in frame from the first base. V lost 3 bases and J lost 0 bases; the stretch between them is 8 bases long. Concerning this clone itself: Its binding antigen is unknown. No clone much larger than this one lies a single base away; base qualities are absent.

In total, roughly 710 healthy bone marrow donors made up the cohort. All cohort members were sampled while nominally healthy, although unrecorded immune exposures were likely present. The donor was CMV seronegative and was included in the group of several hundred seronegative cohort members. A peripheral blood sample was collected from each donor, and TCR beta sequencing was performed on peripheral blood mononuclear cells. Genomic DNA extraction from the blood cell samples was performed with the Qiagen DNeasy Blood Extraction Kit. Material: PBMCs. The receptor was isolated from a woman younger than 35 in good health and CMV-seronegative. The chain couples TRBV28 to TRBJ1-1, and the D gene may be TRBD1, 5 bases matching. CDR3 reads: CASSFRGMNTEAFF. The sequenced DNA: TGTGCCAGCAGTTTTCGGGGGATGAACACTGAAGCTTTCTTT.